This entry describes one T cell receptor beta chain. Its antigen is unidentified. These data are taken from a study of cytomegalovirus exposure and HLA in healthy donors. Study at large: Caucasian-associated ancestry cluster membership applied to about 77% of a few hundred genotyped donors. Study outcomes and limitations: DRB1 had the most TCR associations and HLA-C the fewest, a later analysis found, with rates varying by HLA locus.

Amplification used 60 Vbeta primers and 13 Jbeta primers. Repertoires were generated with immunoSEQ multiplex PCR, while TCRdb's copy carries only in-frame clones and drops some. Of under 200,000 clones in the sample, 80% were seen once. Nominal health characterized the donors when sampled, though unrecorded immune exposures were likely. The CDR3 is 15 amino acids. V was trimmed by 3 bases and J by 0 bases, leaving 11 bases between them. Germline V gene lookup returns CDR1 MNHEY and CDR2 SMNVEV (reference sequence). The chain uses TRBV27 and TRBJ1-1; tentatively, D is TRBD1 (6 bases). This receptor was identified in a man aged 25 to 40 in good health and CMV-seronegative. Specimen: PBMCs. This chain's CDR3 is CASSFTGRVNTEAFF. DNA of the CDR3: TGTGCCAGCAGTTTCACAGGGAGGGTGAACACTGAAGCTTTCTTT.